These 22 T cell receptor beta chains share one sample of origin, sequenced in a study of blood T cell repertoires in COVID-19. Some clones are missing from TCRdb's copy, which holds only in-frame ones; the method was immunoSEQ multiplex PCR. The table shows some 61,000 clones, with 86% occurring only once. Sequenced sample: peripheral blood. The receptors were sampled from a man aged 25-45 years with acute or convalescent COVID-19.

The V call is TRBV29-1, the J call TRBJ2-1; 8 bases map to TRBD1. The germline CDR1 and CDR2 sequences are SQVTM and ANQGSEA. V lost 4 bases and J lost 5; bases outside the gene matches: 7. The CDR3 length is 14 residues. CDR3 DNA: TGCAGCGTTGGGAGACAGGGGTTAAACAATGAGCAGTTCTTC. Encoded protein: CSVGRQGLNNEQFF.

By frequency in the sample, this clone is medium-sized. This rearrangement joins TRBV21-1 to TRBJ2-5; whether TRBD1, the table's D call, matches the DNA was not checked. TRBV21-1 is a documented pseudogene. The CDR3 runs 13 residues. In DNA form, the CDR3 reads TGTGCCAGCAGCAAACCCAGGGGAGAGACCCAGTACTTC. Translation gives CASSKPRGETQYF.

The rearrangement uses TRBV3-1 (or the pseudogene TRBV3-2) and TRBJ2-2, with a weak D call TRBD1 (7 bases). CDR1 is LGHDT and CDR2 is YNNKEL in the germline V gene (reference sequence). The V end was cut by 4 bases, the J end by 5 bases, with 14 bases between. The CDR3 totals 15 residues. CDR3 nucleotides: TGTGCCAGCAGCCGCGCCCAGGGGGGAACCGGGGAGCTGTTTTTT. Amino acids: CASSRAQGGTGELFF.

The CDR3 nucleotides read TGTGCCACCAGCAGAGATAGCGGACAAGAGACCCAGTACTTC. Translating gives CATSRDSGQETQYF. The rearrangement links TRBV15 to TRBJ2-5; D possibly corresponds to TRBD2 (6 bases). The CDR3 is made up of 14 amino acids. Germline CDR1 is LNHNV and CDR2 is YYDKDF (reference sequence). Trimming pared 0 bases from V and 2 bases from J, leaving 7 bases between.

This clone was recorded once. This chain connects TRBV2 to TRBJ1-1, with D hard to call. The CDR3 runs 13 residues. With 8 bases removed from V and 4 bases from J, the gap between germline ends came to 14 bases. Germline CDR1 and CDR2: SNHLY and FYNNEI. CDR3 in DNA: TGTGCCAGCGACCGAGATGGCGGCACTGAAGCTTTCTTT. Encoded protein: CASDRDGGTEAFF.

The V and J genes are TRBV7-7 and TRBJ2-7, with D perhaps TRBD1 (6 bases). This CDR3 has 15 residues. The germline V gene has CDR1 SSHAT and CDR2 FNYEAQ (reference sequence). V lost 1 base to trimming and J lost 3 bases, with 13 bases between them. The CDR3 reads CASSLGSGAFYEQYF. In DNA form, the CDR3 reads TGTGCCAGCAGCTTAGGGTCAGGGGCTTTCTACGAGCAGTACTTC.

V usage is TRBV6-6 and J usage is TRBJ2-2; a weak D match, TRBD2 (6 bases). CDR3 length: 12 amino acids. V dropped 2 bases and J dropped 10 bases, with 8 bases sitting between them. Germline V gene sequence: CDR1 MNHNY, CDR2 SVGAGI (reference sequence). The CDR3, as DNA: TGTGCCAGCAGTTACCCTAGCGTGGAGCTGTTTTTT. It translates to CASSYPSVELFF.

This chain joins TRBV19 and TRBJ1-4; 7 bases are a match to TRBD1. V dropped 5 bases and J dropped 6; count of bases not matched to a gene: 6. Germline-derived CDR1 and CDR2 are LNHDA and SQIVND (reference sequence). This CDR3 comprises 14 residues. CDR3 nucleotide sequence: TGTGCCAGTAGTTCTCCAGGGGGGCATGAAAAACTGTTTTTT. Translating gives CASSSPGGHEKLFF.

The CDR3 DNA reads TGTGCCAGCAGCTTGGTCGCCAGTAATTCACCCCTCCACTTT. The encoded protein is CASSLVASNSPLHF. V usage is TRBV5-4 and J usage is TRBJ1-6; D call uncertain. Trimming left V 0 bases short and J 6 bases short, with 7 bases between. The CDR3 has 14 residues. Germline assignment: CDR1 SGHNT and CDR2 YYREEE (reference sequence).

The rearrangement uses TRBV7-8 and TRBJ1-1; maybe TRBD1 (6 bases). Between the trimmed V and J ends, which lost 5 bases and 7 bases, there was a span of 17 bases. CDR3 length equals 14 residues. Looked up from germline, CDR1 is SGHVS and CDR2 is FQNEAQ. The CDR3 here is CASSLLNLRGEAFF. CDR3 coding DNA: TGTGCCAGCAGCCTACTCAACCTCAGGGGTGAAGCTTTCTTT. The whole variable domain, remainder taken from reference TRBV7-8 and TRBJ1-1, is GAGVSQSPRYKVAKRGQDVALRCDPISGHVSLFWYQQALGQGPEFLTYFQNEAQLDKSGLPSDRFFAERPEGSVSTLKIQRTQQEDSAVYLCASSLLNLRGEAFFGQGTRLTVV.

This sequence joins TRBV28 and TRBJ1-2; 9 nucleotides align to TRBD1. The germline CDR1 and CDR2 sequences are MDHEN and SYDVKM. J gave up 7 bases and V 3 bases, and 9 bases lay outside the gene matches. CDR3 length equals 15 residues. The CDR3 DNA is TGTGCCAGCAGTTTGGTCGGGACAGGGATTGCTGGCTACACCTTC. This translates into CASSLVGTGIAGYTF.

The V call is TRBV9, the J call TRBJ2-1; 10 positions match TRBD2. J was trimmed by 8 bases and V by 3 bases; bases with no gene match: 8. Germline V lookup: CDR1 SGDLS, CDR2 YYNGEE. This CDR3 comprises 15 residues. The CDR3 region is CASSASGRARDEQFF. For the CDR3, the DNA is TGTGCCAGCAGCGCGAGCGGGAGGGCCAGGGATGAGCAGTTCTTC.

V is TRBV19 and J is TRBJ2-7; 7 positions agree with TRBD1. Trimming removed 3 bases from V and 2 bases from J; junction bases left unmatched: 7. The CDR3 length is 15 residues. Germline V lookup: CDR1 LNHDA, CDR2 SQIVND (reference sequence). CDR3 coding DNA: TGTGCCAGTAGTATCGGTCCGGGACAGACCTACGAGCAGTACTTC. Translating gives CASSIGPGQTYEQYF. Complete variable domain (other parts from reference TRBV19 and TRBJ2-7): DGGITQSPKYLFRKEGQNVTLSCEQNLNHDAMYWYRQDPGQGLRLIYYSQIVNDFQKGDIAEGYSVSREKKESFPLTVTSAQKNPTAFYLCASSIGPGQTYEQYFGPGTRLTVT.

This chain joins TRBV19 and TRBJ2-1; tentative D call: TRBD2 (6 bases). Germline V gene sequence: CDR1 LNHDA, CDR2 SQIVND (reference sequence). The V and J ends lost 4 bases and 5 bases respectively, with 12 bases between them. The CDR3 contains 14 residues. This CDR3 is CASSTMGLNNEQFF. CDR3 DNA sequence: TGTGCCAGTAGTACAATGGGACTTAACAATGAGCAGTTCTTC.

The rearrangement joins TRBV7-3 to TRBJ1-2; D possibly corresponds to TRBD1 (6 bases). In germline, CDR1 is SGHTA, CDR2 FQGTGA. This CDR3 spans 15 amino acids. Deletions cut 5 bases from V and 2 bases from J, with 15 bases between. The CDR3 nucleotides are TGTGCCAGCAGCCCACAGGGTGGGGCAAACTATGGCTACACCTTC. Residues: CASSPQGGANYGYTF.

The chain uses TRBV5-1 and TRBJ2-1; 9 bases match TRBD2. V lost 1 base and J lost 5; bases outside the gene matches: 7. The CDR3 loop spans 16 amino acids. Germline values: CDR1 SGHRS, CDR2 YFSETQ. The CDR3 DNA reads as TGCGCCAGCAGCTTGCGGTCTAGCGGGAAGAACAATGAGCAGTTCTTC. Protein: CASSLRSSGKNNEQFF.

The chain links TRBV20-1 to TRBJ2-3, with a weak D call TRBD1 (5 bases). This CDR3 comprises 14 residues. Germline V CDR1 and CDR2: DFQATT, SNEGSKA (reference sequence). Deletions cut 3 bases from V and 0 bases from J, with 10 bases between. CDR3 residues: CSASFRVSTDTQYF. The CDR3 DNA reads TGCAGTGCTAGTTTCAGGGTTAGCACAGATACGCAGTATTTT.

The chain joins TRBV7-2 to TRBJ2-2; 10 bases align to TRBD2. Germline V gene sequence: CDR1 SGHTA, CDR2 FQGNSA. This CDR3 spans 16 amino acids. J was trimmed by 4 bases and V by 3 bases; bases with no gene match: 5. The CDR3 reads CASSLLAGVFTGELFF. Written as DNA, the CDR3 is TGTGCCAGCAGCTTGCTAGCGGGAGTGTTCACCGGGGAGCTGTTTTTT. Full variable domain (rest looked up from reference TRBV7-2 and TRBJ2-2): GAGVSQSPSNKVTEKGKDVELRCDPISGHTALYWYRQSLGQGLEFLIYFQGNSAPDKSGLPSDRFSAERTGGSVSTLTIQRTQQEDSAVYLCASSLLAGVFTGELFFGEGSRLTVL.

This clone was picked up one time. The chain joins TRBV6-2 or TRBV6-3 to TRBJ2-5; D is possibly TRBD2 (6 bases). The ends were cut back, 5 bases at V and 7 bases at J, with 11 bases in the middle. CDR1 and CDR2 from the germline V gene are MNHEY and SVGEGT. This CDR3 comprises 12 residues. The CDR3: CASSRDSRTQYF. CDR3 DNA: TGTGCCAGCAGTCGGGACTCCCGGACCCAGTACTTC.

This chain links TRBV7-6 with TRBJ1-1; 8 bases are a match to TRBD1. After removal of 5 bases from V and 6 bases from J, the junction contained 2 bases not matched to a gene. This CDR3 spans 12 amino acids. The germline V gene encodes CDR1 SGHVS and CDR2 FNYEAQ. This CDR3 reads CASSQTGAEAFF. CDR3 nucleotide sequence: TGTGCCAGCAGCCAGACAGGGGCTGAAGCTTTCTTT.

The chain links TRBV7-3 to TRBJ2-3; 8 nucleotides agree with TRBD1. Losses at the gene ends were 4 bases for V and 3 bases for J; bases not matched to a gene: 6. This CDR3 region has 15 residues. Germline CDR1 and CDR2: SGHTA and FQGTGA. CDR3 sequence (DNA): TGTGCCAGCAGCTCCCACGGGGACAGGACAGATACGCAGTATTTT. This gives the protein CASSSHGDRTDTQYF.

V gene TRBV4-1 combines with J gene TRBJ2-3; 14 nucleotides agree with TRBD2. CDR1 MGHRA and CDR2 YSYEKL come from the germline V gene. This CDR3 has 17 residues. After removal of 1 base from V and 3 bases from J, the junction contained 3 bases not matched to a gene. The CDR3 DNA sequence: TGCGCCAGCAGCCAAGGACGGACTAGCGGGAGGACAGATACGCAGTATTTT. Residues: CASSQGRTSGRTDTQYF.